These 24 T cell receptor beta chains came from one sample sequenced in a study of T cells in tuberculosis. Here immunoSEQ multiplex PCR was the method, and the copy in TCRdb shows in-frame clones only, minus some. This table holds tens of thousands of clones, 70% to 90% found once. The time point denotes: new active TB diagnosis, blood taken before or within 7 days of starting treatment. The sequences come from PBMCs, collected at tuberculosis diagnosis. Receptors originate from an adult with tuberculosis.

The rearrangement uses TRBV30 and TRBJ2-3; D uncertain. Looked up from germline, CDR1 is GTSNPN and CDR2 is SVGIG (reference sequence). V was trimmed by 0 bases and J by 7 bases, leaving 5 bases between them. This CDR3 has 11 amino acids. The CDR3: CAWSVANTQYF. In nucleotides, the CDR3 is TGTGCCTGGAGTGTTGCTAATACGCAGTATTTT.

The CDR3 protein is CASSLDRSNSPLHF. The DNA for the CDR3 is TGTGCCAGCAGTCTGGACAGGAGTAATTCACCCCTCCACTTT. The chain recombines TRBV6-1 with TRBJ1-6; TRBD1 matches 7 bases. In germline, CDR1 is MNHNS, CDR2 SASEGT. V dropped 5 bases and J dropped 6; count of bases not matched to a gene: 4. CDR3 length equals 14 residues.

The chain uses TRBV27 and TRBJ2-7; TRBD2 might be the D (6 bases). Trimming removed 0 bases from V and 3 bases from J, with 12 bases in between. The CDR3 is 15 residues long. The germline V gene has CDR1 MNHEY and CDR2 SMNVEV (reference sequence). DNA of the CDR3: TGTGCCAGCAGTTTATCTCCGGGGGAGCGCTACGAGCAGTACTTC. This gives the protein CASSLSPGERYEQYF.

This chain links TRBV5-1 with TRBJ2-1, with a tentative D call TRBD1 (6 bases). The CDR3 has 13 amino acids. CDR1 is SGHRS, CDR2 YFSETQ, per germline. V lost 1 base to trimming and J lost 8 bases, with 10 bases between them. This CDR3 is CASSLNQGYEQFF. The CDR3, as DNA: TGCGCCAGCAGCTTGAACCAGGGGTATGAGCAGTTCTTC.

The chain employs TRBV5-8 and TRBJ1-5; the D is unclear. Trimming stripped 2 bases from V and 4 bases from J, with 16 bases between. CDR3 length: 16 residues. Germline values: CDR1 SGHTS, CDR2 YDEGEE. CDR3 bases: TGTGCCAGCAGCTTTCGGGGTGGTAGTTGGAATCAGCCCCAGCATTTT. It is translated as CASSFRGGSWNQPQHF.

V is TRBV5-5 and J is TRBJ2-7, with TRBD1 matching 8 bases. The CDR3 spans 14 residues. Germline V CDR1 and CDR2: SGHKS, YYEKEE (reference sequence). The J segment lost 3 bases and the V segment lost 0 bases, leaving 2 bases of the junction unmatched. CDR3 in amino acids: CASSLGTGIYEQYF. In DNA, the CDR3 is TGTGCCAGCAGCTTGGGGACAGGGATCTACGAGCAGTACTTC.

CDR3 DNA: TGTGCCAGTAGCCCCCAGTCAAACACCGGGGAGCTGTTTTTT. Protein: CASSPQSNTGELFF. This chain joins TRBV19 and TRBJ2-2; D not certain. The CDR3 length is 14 residues. Trimming stripped 6 bases from V and 2 bases from J, with 10 bases between. CDR1 and CDR2 from the germline V gene are LNHDA and SQIVND (reference sequence). Full variable domain (outside the CDR3, taken from reference TRBV19 and TRBJ2-2): DGGITQSPKYLFRKEGQNVTLSCEQNLNHDAMYWYRQDPGQGLRLIYYSQIVNDFQKGDIAEGYSVSREKKESFPLTVTSAQKNPTAFYLCASSPQSNTGELFFGEGSRLTVL.

The rearrangement uses TRBV29-1 and TRBJ1-2; 8 bases match TRBD1. The ends lost 3 bases at V and 7 bases at J; junction bases unmatched: 7. This CDR3 is built from 13 residues. Germline-derived CDR1 and CDR2 are SQVTM and ANQGSEA. The CDR3: CSVDGQGAGGYTF. The CDR3 DNA reads TGCAGCGTTGACGGGCAGGGGGCGGGTGGCTACACCTTC. The whole variable domain, remainder taken from reference TRBV29-1 and TRBJ1-2, is SAVISQKPSRDICQRGTSLTIQCQVDSQVTMMFWYRQQPGQSLTLIATANQGSEATYESGFVIDKFPISRPNLTFSTLTVSNMSPEDSSIYLCSVDGQGAGGYTFGSGTRLTVV.

The chain recombines TRBV5-6 with TRBJ1-2; possibly TRBD1 for D (6 bases). V was clipped by 0 bases and J by 2 bases, with 14 bases between them. The length of the CDR3 is 16 residues. Germline CDR1 reads SGHDT; CDR2 reads YYEEEE. The CDR3 DNA sequence: TGTGCCAGCAGCTTGGAGCGGCAGGGGTGGAACTATGGCTACACCTTC. Protein: CASSLERQGWNYGYTF.

The chain employs TRBV20-1 and TRBJ2-7; D call uncertain. This CDR3 comprises 11 residues. V dropped 1 base and J dropped 3 bases, with 4 bases sitting between them. Germline CDR1 and CDR2: DFQATT and SNEGSKA (reference sequence). The CDR3 region has the DNA TGCAGTGCTAGAGCCGGCTACGAGCAGTACTTC. Amino acid sequence: CSARAGYEQYF.

The genes are TRBV19 and TRBJ1-1, with 7 bases lining up with TRBD1. Trimming at V came to 10 bases and at J to 3 bases, leaving 11 bases not matched to a gene. Germline-derived CDR1 and CDR2 are LNHDA and SQIVND (reference sequence). This CDR3 spans 14 amino acids. CDR3: CATMEDRTYTEAFF. The CDR3 coding sequence is TGTGCCACGATGGAGGACAGGACATACACTGAAGCTTTCTTT.

The V gene is TRBV30, the J gene TRBJ1-6; D remains ambiguous. The CDR3 is 13 amino acids. Germline CDR1 reads GTSNPN; CDR2 reads SVGIG (reference sequence). Trimming took 2 bases from V and 7 from J, leaving 9 bases between them. CDR3 sequence: CAWSRSPNSPLHF. In nucleotides, the CDR3 is TGTGCCTGGAGTCGAAGCCCGAATTCACCCCTCCACTTT.

V usage is TRBV18 and J usage is TRBJ1-5, with 7 positions matching TRBD1. CDR1 and CDR2 from the germline V gene are KGHSH and LQKENI. Germline trimming cut 6 bases from V and 4 bases from J; bases unmatched to any gene: 6. The CDR3 extends over 14 amino acids. The CDR3 is CASSGTAKNQPQHF. DNA of the CDR3: TGTGCCAGCTCCGGGACAGCTAAAAATCAGCCCCAGCATTTT.

The chain has TRBV7-2 and TRBJ1-6, with D tentatively TRBD1 (5 bases). The CDR3 length is 15 residues. Germline CDR1 SGHTA, CDR2 FQGNSA. V shed 2 bases and J shed 8 bases, with 13 bases lying between them. CDR3 DNA: TGTGCCAGCAGCTTATTCTCAGGGACTGATTCACCCCTCCACTTT. Its protein is CASSLFSGTDSPLHF.

V is TRBV5-1 and J is TRBJ2-7; perhaps TRBD2 as D (5 bases). The length of the CDR3 is 13 residues. Germline-derived CDR1 and CDR2 are SGHRS and YFSETQ. V gave up 0 bases and J gave up 6 bases, with 10 bases separating them. This chain's CDR3 is CASSLVRGFEQYF. The CDR3, as DNA: TGCGCCAGCAGCTTGGTTCGCGGGTTCGAGCAGTACTTC.

The chain has TRBV11-2 and TRBJ2-3; 7 bases are a match to TRBD2. V was clipped by 5 bases and J by 4 bases; unmatched bases: 9. The CDR3 contains 15 residues. Looked up from germline, CDR1 is SGHAT and CDR2 is FQNNGV. The CDR3 DNA follows: TGTGCCAGCAGCACCGGACTAGTAACCGCAGATACGCAGTATTTT. Translating it yields CASSTGLVTADTQYF. Filled out from reference TRBV11-2 and TRBJ2-3, the complete variable domain reads EAGVAQSPRYKIIEKRQSVAFWCNPISGHATLYWYQQILGQGPKLLIQFQNNGVVDDSQLPKDRFSAERLKGVDSTLKIQPAKLEDSAVYLCASSTGLVTADTQYFGPGTRLTVL.

This rearrangement joins TRBV4-3 to TRBJ2-2; D is ambiguous. This CDR3 contains 17 residues. Germline lookup yields CDR1 LGHNA and CDR2 YSLEER. Trimming took off 1 base at V and 1 base at J, with 13 bases between the two ends. CDR3 coding DNA: TGCGCCAGCAGCCAAGGCCCTCCCCCGGGGAACACCGGGGAGCTGTTTTTT. It translates to CASSQGPPPGNTGELFF.

V and J are TRBV4-2 and TRBJ1-2, with D perhaps matching TRBD1 (6 bases). The V end lost 0 bases, the J end lost 4 bases, and 18 bases lay between the germline ends. The CDR3 sequence is 17 residues long. Germline assignment: CDR1 LGHNA and CDR2 YNFKEQ. DNA for the CDR3: TGTGCCAGCAGCCAAGACCCTGGGACACTTTTTCGCTATGGCTACACCTTC. This gives the protein CASSQDPGTLFRYGYTF.

The rearrangement uses TRBV30 and TRBJ1-1; 7 positions match TRBD1. Germline CDR1 is GTSNPN and CDR2 is SVGIG (reference sequence). This CDR3 has 16 residues. V lost 2 bases, J lost 1 base, and 10 bases stayed unmatched. The CDR3 coding sequence is TGTGCCTGGAGTCTACAGGGGTTGGGGCAGAACACTGAAGCTTTCTTT. It encodes CAWSLQGLGQNTEAFF.

The genes are TRBV19 and TRBJ2-6, with D possibly matching TRBD2 (5 bases). V was trimmed by 5 bases and J by 0 bases, leaving 8 bases between them. This CDR3 region has 15 residues. Germline assignment: CDR1 LNHDA and CDR2 SQIVND (reference sequence). The CDR3: CASSPGVSGANVLTF. In nucleotides, the CDR3 is TGTGCCAGTAGTCCCGGGGTCTCTGGGGCCAACGTCCTGACTTTC. Complete variable domain (other parts from reference TRBV19 and TRBJ2-6): DGGITQSPKYLFRKEGQNVTLSCEQNLNHDAMYWYRQDPGQGLRLIYYSQIVNDFQKGDIAEGYSVSREKKESFPLTVTSAQKNPTAFYLCASSPGVSGANVLTFGAGSRLTVL.

J is TRBJ2-1 and V is TRBV2, with D possibly TRBD2 on 7 matching bases. V lost 7 bases and J lost 5, with 21 bases in between. The CDR3 length is 16 residues. In germline, CDR1 is SNHLY, CDR2 FYNNEI. The CDR3 DNA follows: TGTGCCAGCACCCCCCTGGGGGCGGGGGCCAACAATGAGCAGTTCTTC. Protein: CASTPLGAGANNEQFF.

The chain is built from TRBV12-5 and TRBJ2-3, with D uncertain. CDR3 length equals 12 residues. V gave up 6 bases and J gave up 6 bases, with 10 bases separating them. Germline assignment: CDR1 LGHNT and CDR2 FRNRAP. The chain's CDR3 is CASGPRGDTQYF. DNA of the CDR3: TGTGCTAGTGGCCCCCGAGGTGATACGCAGTATTTT.

In DNA, the CDR3 is TGTGCCAGCAGTACAGGGGCTGTCACTGAAGCTTTCTTT. This codes for CASSTGAVTEAFF. The chain combines TRBV6-1 with TRBJ1-1; 7 nucleotides match TRBD1. The CDR3 totals 13 residues. Germline CDR1 and CDR2: MNHNS and SASEGT. V lost 5 bases, J lost 4 bases, and 4 bases stayed unmatched.

The rearrangement links TRBV6-1 to TRBJ1-1; the D is unclear. Germline V lookup: CDR1 MNHNS, CDR2 SASEGT. This CDR3 comprises 11 residues. V was cut by 7 bases and J by 6 bases, with 9 bases left in between. CDR3 DNA sequence: TGTGCCAGCACCGCGATCTCTGAAGCTTTCTTT. Translated, it gives CASTAISEAFF.